This note documents a single TCR beta chain sequence. The antigen it binds to is not known. Base qualities are missing; no much larger clone stands one base away. The CDR3 holds 14 amino acids from the cysteine to the phenylalanine. Left in the record is the CDR3 DNA by itself, 42 bases read in frame from the first base. From the germline V gene, CDR1 is KGHDR and CDR2 is SFDVKD. The V and J ends are trimmed by 4 bases and 7 bases, leaving 13 bases between them. Libraries were built with 5' RACE. For sequencing, an Illumina HiSeq 2000 was employed. Template switching added a universal primer binding site, and the final cDNA carried a unique molecular identifier that allowed TCR cDNA molecules to be counted accurately. Specific primers in the conserved constant-segment region were used to synthesize first-strand cDNA for the TCR alpha and beta chains. To control for contamination, every cDNA library carried two barcodes: a SMART-Mk sample barcode plus Illumina barcodes. TruSeq adapter sequences and Illumina sample barcodes were added in two successive PCR steps. TCR alpha and beta cDNA libraries were sequenced on the Illumina HiSeq platform with custom primers. The published analysis was carried out like this. Raw reads were processed with MiGEC to extract unique molecular identifiers, and MiXCR was used to determine CDR3 positions. Recombination models were inferred per individual with the repgenHMM and IGoR tools using an EM algorithm. Shared clonotype analysis was performed with the tcR package in R, normalizing sharing by the product of cloneset sizes. To study raw recombination without the effects of thymic and clonal selection, out-of-frame nonproductive sequences were analyzed. TCRdb reanalyzed the raw reads on its own, using fastp at Q25 for trimming and MiXCR for clone calling, and kept in-frame beta chains. For every CDR3 protein sequence, its rows merge into one entry that carries the most common genes and DNA. TCRdb, not the original authors, processed these V and J calls. Here the sample has about 900,000 distinct CDR3 sequences; 12% occur a single time. The top ten clonotypes cover about 1.6% of the sample.

The data derive from a study of identical twins (dated by TCRdb to 2015 to 2016). Looking at the study overall: The study deep-sequenced TCR alpha and beta repertoires from monozygotic twins, unrelated adults of various ages and cord blood to test whether fetal clonotypes persist. Replicate twin experiments were performed at different times using different library preparation protocols to rule out contamination. General conclusions and limits of the study: Fewer insertions were carried by abundant cord blood beta clonotypes; a weaker similar trend was observed in young adult naive repertoires, while no such trend was observed in memory repertoires. In beta out-of-frame sequences, excess twin sharing was weaker, because having fewer shared sequences lowered the signal-to-noise ratio. Out-of-frame TCR alpha sequences shared between twins showed an excess of low generation-probability sequences compared with coincidental sharing between unrelated individuals. Invariant T cells such as MAIT and iNKT could partly confound zero-insertion analyses, though diverse VJ usage argued against this for most clonotypes. Out-of-frame TCR alpha sharing in monozygotic twins was systematically underestimated by recombination models, whereas sharing between unrelated individuals was in agreement with the recombination models. Because the same donors could not be followed over many years, the conclusions relied on cross-sectional statistical analysis.

Every donor in the study was a healthy Caucasian. Three pairs of female monozygotic twins, all aged roughly 18 to 30 years, made up the twin cohort. Peripheral blood mononuclear cells were used as the source from which RNA for TCR libraries was isolated. These data were likewise used in another study, on yellow fever vaccine responses in identical twins. The second paper further reports: The T cell response to vaccination in identical twins was reported by the authors to appear partly convergent and partly personalized. Focusing on identical twins, the study followed the T cell clones that responded to the vaccine, and did so with precision.

This TCR was sampled from a woman between 18 and 29 years old in good health. Sequenced: PBMCs. The sequence is built from TRBV24-1 and TRBJ1-5, and the D gene may be TRBD1, 5 bases matching. The nucleotide sequence is TGTGCCACCAGTGAGGGAGGGACGGAACAGCCCCAGCATTTT. It encodes CATSEGGTEQPQHF.